Listed below are T cell receptor beta chains from one sample, sequenced in a study of response to subunit inactivated influenza vaccine. TCRdb re-called the RT-PCR reads through MiXCR, storing one row per CDR3 protein. The sample lists about 700,000 distinct CDR3 sequences, approximately 14% seen once, with about 9.9% in the top ten. Specimen: PBMCs from blood, collected approximately 12 days after vaccination. These TCRs come from a man aged 50 or older who received an inactivated influenza vaccine. The CDR3 runs from the conserved cysteine through the conserved F or W. A D gene is named only where the DNA matches it firmly. Expanded clones are given a class, and other clones once, few, many or no size at all.

CDR3	DNA	V	J	D	size
CASNEDRVLSGANVLTF	TGTGCCAGCAATGAGGACAGGGTACTTTCTGGGGCCAACGTCCTGACTTTC	TRBV28	TRBJ2-6	TRBD1	many
CSAREVLMNTEAFF	TGCAGCGCGCGCGAGGTCCTCATGAACACTGAAGCTTTCTTT	TRBV29-1	TRBJ1-1	-	few
CATSDRSTGTDTQYF	TGTGCCACCAGTGATAGAAGTACGGGCACAGATACGCAGTATTTT	TRBV24-1	TRBJ2-3	-	few
CASSVISSNEQFF	TGTGCCAGCAGCGTAATTTCTAGCAATGAGCAGTTCTTC	TRBV9	TRBJ2-1	-	-
CASRGDRGRSRTGELFF	TGTGCCAGCAGAGGGGACAGGGGGCGTTCTCGCACCGGGGAGCTGTTTTTT	TRBV6-2/TRBV6-3	TRBJ2-2	TRBD1	-
CASSLQGQGKAGELFF	TGTGCCAGCAGTCTACAGGGACAGGGCAAGGCCGGGGAGCTGTTTTTT	TRBV27	TRBJ2-2	TRBD1	-
CASSSFGGGYTF	TGTGCCAGCAGCTCCTTTGGGGGGGGCTACACCTTC	TRBV9	TRBJ1-2	-	-
CASSLVYSWGDNQPQHF	TGTGCCAGCAGCTTAGTGTACAGCTGGGGGGACAATCAGCCCCAGCATTTT	TRBV7-8	TRBJ1-5	-	many
CASSLAGTGWGSPLHF	TGCGCCAGCAGCTTGGCCGGGACAGGGTGGGGTTCACCCCTCCACTTT	TRBV5-1	TRBJ1-6	TRBD1	few
CASSLEGTSGTSYEQYF	TGTGCCAGCAGCTTAGAGGGGACTAGCGGGACGTCCTACGAGCAGTACTTC	TRBV7-6	TRBJ2-7	TRBD2	few
CASSLRGYGTSGFTDTQYF	TGTGCCAGCAGTTTACGGGGGTACGGGACTAGCGGTTTCACAGATACGCAGTATTTT	TRBV27	TRBJ2-3	TRBD2	few
CASSATTENIQYF	TGTGCCAGCAGCGCAACGACAGAAAACATTCAGTACTTC	TRBV11-3	TRBJ2-4	-	-
CASSPPPPQGPGLAQRWETQYF	TGTGCCAGCAGCCCGCCTCCACCACAGGGGCCTGGACTAGCCCAGAGGTGGGAGACCCAGTACTTC	TRBV4-2	TRBJ2-5	-	few
CASSLRNRGNEKLFF	TGCGCCAGCAGCTTGAGGAACAGGGGTAACGAAAAACTGTTTTTT	TRBV5-1	TRBJ1-4	TRBD1	-
CASSQDRVAGGPINTGELFF	TGCGCCAGCAGCCAAGATCGGGTAGCGGGAGGGCCTATTAACACCGGGGAGCTGTTTTTT	TRBV4-3	TRBJ2-2	TRBD2	-
CASSGEYEQFF	TGCGCCAGCAGCGGAGAGTATGAGCAGTTCTTC	TRBV5-1	TRBJ2-1	-	-
CSARPGRNNEQFF	TGCAGTGCTAGACCCGGGAGGAACAATGAGCAGTTCTTC	TRBV20-1	TRBJ2-1	TRBD2	few
CASSRTGGLEAFF	TGTGCCAGCTCACGTACAGGGGGCCTAGAAGCTTTCTTT	TRBV18	TRBJ1-1	TRBD1	few
CASSQDRTDDGYTF	TGCGCCAGCAGCCAAGATCGTACGGACGATGGCTACACCTTC	TRBV4-1	TRBJ1-2	-	many
CSVHAWETQYF	TGCAGCGTTCATGCTTGGGAGACCCAGTACTTC	TRBV29-1	TRBJ2-5	-	-
CAISEQGTGNQPQHF	TGTGCCATCAGTGAGCAGGGGACCGGGAATCAGCCCCAGCATTTT	TRBV10-3	TRBJ1-5	-	-
CAWSVLGELFF	TGTGCCTGGAGTGTACTTGGGGAGCTGTTTTTT	TRBV30	TRBJ2-2	-	few
CASSGPPDKNEQFF	TGTGCCAGCAGCGGACCACCTGATAAGAATGAGCAGTTCTTC	TRBV2	TRBJ2-1	-	few
CASSKGQSSYNEQFF	TGTGCCAGCAGTAAAGGACAGAGCTCCTACAATGAGCAGTTCTTC	TRBV2	TRBJ2-1	-	many
CASSLAHSGGTQYF	TGTGCCAGCAGCTTAGCGCACAGCGGCGGGACCCAGTACTTC	TRBV7-2	TRBJ2-5	-	-
CSGGEETQYF	TGCAGCGGTGGGGAAGAGACCCAGTACTTC	TRBV29-1	TRBJ2-5	-	-
CASRDPGGGTEAFF	TGTGCCAGCAGGGACCCAGGGGGCGGGACTGAAGCTTTCTTT	TRBV12-3/TRBV12-4	TRBJ1-1	TRBD1	few
CASSQVAGGREQYF	TGCGCCAGCAGCCAAGTCGCAGGGGGGCGCGAGCAGTACTTC	TRBV4-1	TRBJ2-7	-	-
CASSKMTGATYNEQFF	TGTGCCAGCAGTAAAATGACAGGGGCGACCTACAATGAGCAGTTCTTC	TRBV25-1	TRBJ2-1	TRBD1	-
CASRANEAAVTDTQYF	TGTGCCAGCAGGGCTAACGAGGCCGCGGTCACAGATACGCAGTATTTT	TRBV6-1	TRBJ2-3	-	-
CSARVPGTGELFF	TGCAGTGCTAGAGTTCCGGGAACCGGGGAGCTGTTTTTT	TRBV20-1	TRBJ2-2	-	few
CSVGEGISEQYF	TGCAGCGTTGGGGAGGGGATCTCCGAGCAGTACTTC	TRBV29-1	TRBJ2-7	TRBD2	many
CAISIQGGEQYF	TGTGCCATCAGTATACAGGGAGGAGAGCAGTACTTC	TRBV10-3	TRBJ2-7	-	few
CASRPAGTGGGETQYF	TGTGCCAGCAGGCCGGCCGGGACAGGGGGAGGAGAGACCCAGTACTTC	TRBV7-9	TRBJ2-5	TRBD1	few
CASSYSDVVETQYF	TGTGCCAGCAGTTACTCGGACGTGGTGGAGACCCAGTACTTC	TRBV6-5	TRBJ2-5	-	few
CASTPGTANYGYTF	TGTGCCAGTACCCCAGGGACCGCTAACTATGGCTACACCTTC	TRBV19	TRBJ1-2	-	-
CASSPPVGSHLTYEQYF	TGTGCCAGCAGCCCCCCGGTGGGCAGTCACCTTACCTACGAGCAGTACTTC	TRBV11-1	TRBJ2-7	-	few
CSVDREDTGELFF	TGCAGCGTCGACAGGGAAGACACCGGGGAGCTGTTTTTT	TRBV29-1	TRBJ2-2	TRBD1	few
CSGASGASSGANVLTF	TGCTCAGGGGCTAGCGGGGCATCCTCTGGGGCCAACGTCCTGACTTTC	TRBV20-1	TRBJ2-6	TRBD2	-
CASSVVPGMGSPLHF	TGTGCCAGCAGCGTAGTTCCGGGAATGGGGTCACCCCTCCACTTT	TRBV9	TRBJ1-6	-	-
CASSLSLAGTNYGYTF	TGTGCCAGCAGCCTAAGCTTGGCAGGGACTAACTATGGCTACACCTTC	TRBV7-8	TRBJ1-2	-	-
CASSPRQRTDTQYF	TGTGCCAGCAGCCCAAGACAGCGCACAGATACGCAGTATTTT	TRBV11-2	TRBJ2-3	-	many
CASSITEMNTEAFF	TGTGCCAGCAGTATAACGGAAATGAACACTGAAGCTTTCTTT	TRBV28	TRBJ1-1	-	-
CASSQDIGGGNNSPLHF	TGCGCCAGCAGCCAAGATATTGGGGGAGGGAATAATTCACCCCTCCACTTT	TRBV4-3	TRBJ1-6	-	-
CASSLTGTGLKYF	TGTGCCAGCAGTTTAACCGGGACAGGCCTCAAGTACTTC	TRBV12-3/TRBV12-4	TRBJ2-7	TRBD1	many
CASETGTFNYGYTF	TGTGCCAGCGAGACCGGGACGTTCAACTATGGCTACACCTTC	TRBV6-2/TRBV6-3	TRBJ1-2	-	few
CASSLVPRDLHNEQFF	TGTGCCAGCAGCTTAGTCCCACGAGACTTGCACAATGAGCAGTTCTTC	TRBV13	TRBJ2-1	-	-
CASSLTGLRSTGELFF	TGTGCCAGCAGTCTGACAGGGTTGCGTTCCACCGGGGAGCTGTTTTTT	TRBV28	TRBJ2-2	TRBD1	few
CASSLVQGGNYGYTF	TGCGCCAGCAGCTTGGTACAGGGCGGAAACTATGGCTACACCTTC	TRBV5-1	TRBJ1-2	-	-
CASSLMGQVNEKLFF	TGTGCCAGCAGCTTGATGGGACAGGTGAATGAAAAACTGTTTTTT	TRBV7-9	TRBJ1-4	TRBD1	-
CASSLPALTGELFF	TGTGCCAGCAGCTTACCCGCTTTGACCGGGGAGCTGTTTTTT	TRBV7-2	TRBJ2-2	-	-
CSGSAGYTEAFF	TGCAGCGGTAGTGCGGGTTACACTGAAGCTTTCTTT	TRBV29-1	TRBJ1-1	-	-